The 5 T cell receptor beta chains below all came from one sample that was sequenced in a study of blood T cell repertoires in COVID-19. The data were produced by immunoSEQ multiplex PCR, yet TCRdb's version contains in-frame clones alone and is incomplete. Here the sample spans over 350,000 clones, 80% to 95% being singletons. The sequencing sample was made of PBMCs or T cells enriched from blood (not recorded which). Receptor source: a woman in her thirties or forties who had been exposed to COVID-19.

There are a few counts of this clone. The rearrangement uses TRBV11-3 and TRBJ2-7, with 14 bases identical to TRBD2. The CDR3 extends over 15 amino acids. V lost 5 bases and J lost 6; bases outside the gene matches: 6. Germline V gene lookup returns CDR1 SGHNT and CDR2 YENEEA. CDR3 residues: CASSRWGTSGGEQYF. CDR3 nucleotide sequence: TGTGCCAGCAGCCGTTGGGGGACTAGCGGGGGCGAGCAGTACTTC.

The V call is TRBV19, the J call TRBJ1-2, with TRBD1 identical over 10 bases. The V gene end was trimmed by 10 bases and the J gene end by 6 bases; junction bases not matched to a gene: 8. Looked up from germline, CDR1 is LNHDA and CDR2 is SQIVND (reference sequence). The CDR3 contains 13 residues. CDR3 DNA sequence: TGTGCCACCGTGGACAGGGGGGTCCATGGCTACACCTTC. The encoded protein is CATVDRGVHGYTF.

The chain employs TRBV12-5 and TRBJ2-1; D possibly corresponds to TRBD2 (6 bases). This CDR3 comprises 18 residues. The germline V gene encodes CDR1 LGHNT and CDR2 FRNRAP. Trimming pared 0 bases from V and 5 bases from J, leaving 20 bases between. As DNA, the CDR3 is TGTGCTAGTGGTTTGGTTGTTCTGGGTCCTGGCGGGGACAATGAGCAGTTCTTC. Its translation: CASGLVVLGPGGDNEQFF.

V gene TRBV29-1 combines with J gene TRBJ1-2; 8 bases fit TRBD1. The CDR3 has 13 residues. With 7 bases clipped from V and 5 bases from J, the junction kept 9 bases outside the gene matches. Germline CDR1 reads SQVTM; CDR2 reads ANQGSEA. The CDR3 spells CSAETGVLYGYTF. In nucleotides, the CDR3 is TGCAGCGCTGAGACAGGGGTGTTGTATGGCTACACCTTC.

The chain uses TRBV5-1 and TRBJ2-5; D may be TRBD1 (6 bases). The germline gives CDR1 SGHRS, CDR2 YFSETQ. V lost 3 bases to trimming and J lost 9 bases, with 12 bases between them. The CDR3 length is 12 residues. CDR3 nucleotides: TGCGCCAGCAGCTCCCCAGGGGAGCCCCAGTACTTC. Its protein is CASSSPGEPQYF.